The source of this T cell receptor (beta chain) is a study of T cell responses to AZD1222 COVID-19 vaccine. Losses at the gene ends were 6 bases for V and 4 bases for J; bases not matched to a gene: 11. Looked up from germline, CDR1 is MDHEN and CDR2 is SYDVKM. CDR3 length: 15 residues. Produced via immunoSEQ multiplex PCR; TCRdb's table is partial and in-frame only. The repertoire has about 160,000 clones, roughly 86% of them found once; the top ten carry approximately 5.7%. The V gene is TRBV28, the J gene TRBJ1-2; TRBD1 aligns across 7 bases. Here the sequenced sample was peripheral blood, taken on day 0 of AZD1222 vaccination. The receptor's source is an adult in good health. The CDR3 DNA follows: TGTGCCAGCAGGACCCCGACAGGGCAGTTCTATGGCTACACCTTC. It codes for CASRTPTGQFYGYTF.